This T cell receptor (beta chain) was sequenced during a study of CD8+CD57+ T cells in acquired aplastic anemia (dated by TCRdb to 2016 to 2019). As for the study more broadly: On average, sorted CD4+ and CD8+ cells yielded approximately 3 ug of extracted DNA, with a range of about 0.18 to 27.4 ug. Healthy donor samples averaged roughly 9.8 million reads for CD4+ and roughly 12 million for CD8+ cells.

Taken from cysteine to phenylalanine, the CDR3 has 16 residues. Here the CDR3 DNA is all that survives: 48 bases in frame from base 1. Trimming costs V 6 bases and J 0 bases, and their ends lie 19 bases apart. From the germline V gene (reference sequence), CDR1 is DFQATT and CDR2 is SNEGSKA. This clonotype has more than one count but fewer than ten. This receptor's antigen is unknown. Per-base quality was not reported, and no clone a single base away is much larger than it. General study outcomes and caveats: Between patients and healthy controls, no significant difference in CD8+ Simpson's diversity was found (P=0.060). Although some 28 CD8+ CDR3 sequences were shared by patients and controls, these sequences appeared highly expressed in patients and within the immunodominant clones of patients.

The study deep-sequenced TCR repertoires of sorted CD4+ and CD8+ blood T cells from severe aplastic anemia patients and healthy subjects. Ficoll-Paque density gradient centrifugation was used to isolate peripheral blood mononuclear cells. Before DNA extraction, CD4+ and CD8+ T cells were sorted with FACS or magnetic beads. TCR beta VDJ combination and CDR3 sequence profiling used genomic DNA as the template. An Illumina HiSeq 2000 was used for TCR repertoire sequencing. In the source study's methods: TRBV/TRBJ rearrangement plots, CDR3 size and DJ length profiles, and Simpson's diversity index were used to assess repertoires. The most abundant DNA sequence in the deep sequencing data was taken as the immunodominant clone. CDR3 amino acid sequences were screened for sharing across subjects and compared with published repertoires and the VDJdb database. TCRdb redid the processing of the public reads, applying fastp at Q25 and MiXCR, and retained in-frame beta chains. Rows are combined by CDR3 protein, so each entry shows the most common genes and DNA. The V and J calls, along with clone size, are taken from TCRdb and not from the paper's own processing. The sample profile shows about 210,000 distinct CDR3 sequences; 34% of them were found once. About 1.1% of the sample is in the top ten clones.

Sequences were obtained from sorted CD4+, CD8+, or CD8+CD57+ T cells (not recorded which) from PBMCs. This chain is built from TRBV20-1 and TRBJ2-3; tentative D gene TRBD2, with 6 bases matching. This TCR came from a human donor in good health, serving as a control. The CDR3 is CSANRGGALSTDTQYF. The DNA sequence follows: TGCAGTGCCAACCGCGGAGGGGCCCTTAGCACAGATACGCAGTATTTT.